This T cell receptor (beta chain) was observed in a study of identical twins. Notes on the study in general: Alpha sequences out of frame and shared by twins had excess low generation probability. While abundant cord blood beta clonotypes carried fewer insertions, memory repertoires showed no such pattern. Models underestimated how often monozygotic twins shared out-of-frame TCR alpha.

In its sample, this clonotype was seen many times. Its antigen is unidentified. V lost 4 bases, J lost 3 bases, and 5 bases stayed unmatched. The CDR3 covers 15 residues. The germline V gene encodes CDR1 SGHTA and CDR2 FQGNSA. Template switching added a universal primer site; cDNA carried unique molecular identifiers. MiXCR, run by TCRdb on the 5' RACE reads, gives a single entry per CDR3 protein. The sample has around 500,000 distinct CDR3 sequences, 12% to 15% seen once. This same sample was also part of a study on yellow fever vaccine responses in identical twins.

This TCR was recovered from a woman between 18 and 29 years old in good health. The V gene is TRBV7-2, the J gene TRBJ2-1; TRBD1 matches at 8 bases. The sample taken for sequencing was CD4+ T cells sorted from blood. CDR3 in amino acids: CASSSGQDYYNEQFF. The CDR3, as DNA: TGTGCCAGCAGCTCGGGACAGGACTACTACAATGAGCAGTTCTTC.